This TCR beta chain was captured by sequencing in a study of blood T cell repertoires in COVID-19. This table comes from immunoSEQ multiplex PCR, and its TCRdb copy is limited to in-frame clones, with some not included. The data contain approximately 290,000 clones, 75% to 90% of them seen just once; the ten biggest clones take up around 13%. Trimming took 2 bases from V and 10 from J, leaving 15 bases between them. This CDR3 has 13 residues. Germline CDR1 is GTSNPN and CDR2 is SVGIG (reference sequence). The sample taken for sequencing was peripheral blood. This sequence was found in a woman between 55 and 75 years old with acute or convalescent COVID-19. This chain joins TRBV30 and TRBJ2-1; maybe TRBD2 (5 bases). CDR3 DNA sequence: TGTGCCTGGAGTTCCGGACTGGCACGAGAGCAGTTCTTC. It encodes CAWSSGLAREQFF. Full variable domain (missing parts from reference TRBV30 and TRBJ2-1): SQTIHQWPATLVQPVGSPLSLECTVEGTSNPNLYWYRQAAGRGLQLLFYSVGIGQISSEVPQNLSASRPQDRQFILSSKKLLLSDSGFYLCAWSSGLAREQFFGPGTRLTVL.